This T cell receptor beta chain originates from a study of blood T cells in healthy people across ages. Germline-derived CDR1 and CDR2 are SGHTA and FQGNSA. CDR3 length: 15 amino acids. Trimming removed 3 bases from V and 4 bases from J, with 15 bases in between. Per individual sample, total RNA of at least 6 micrograms was extracted. With a J-beta primer mix and a sample-barcoded 5' primer, a second PCR ran about 7 to 12 cycles. TCRdb reanalysed the 5' RACE reads using MiXCR and keeps one entry per CDR3 protein. This sample yields roughly 1.6 million distinct CDR3 sequences, of which about 31% are seen a single time; 10% to 12% belongs to the top ten.

V and J are TRBV7-2 and TRBJ1-1, with TRBD1 as a possible D gene (6 bases). Sequenced material: blood. The source of this sequence is a woman in her twenties or thirties in good health. Here the CDR3 DNA reads TGTGCCAGCAGCTTGAATCGACAGGAGAGCACTGAAGCTTTCTTT. Protein sequence: CASSLNRQESTEAFF.